This T cell receptor beta chain was captured in a study of blood T cells in healthy people across ages. Alongside a J-beta primer mix, a sample-barcoded 5' primer served in a second PCR lasting about 6 to 12 cycles. Via MiXCR, TCRdb re-called the 5' RACE reads, giving one row per CDR3 protein. This table holds about 670,000 distinct CDR3 sequences, more than 45% found once. Study observations and caveats: Strong correlation linked observed beta diversity and percent naive T cells.

This clonotype was counted ten times or more. Its antigen is unidentified. The draw of peripheral blood yielded about 10 milliliters from each donor. In germline, CDR1 is SQVTM, CDR2 ANQGSEA. V gave up 6 bases and J gave up 2 bases; unmatched junction bases: 17. The CDR3 has 18 amino acids. This sequence originates from a woman of 80 years or more in good health. The chain recombines TRBV29-1 with TRBJ2-3, with TRBD1 identical over 10 bases. The source material was blood. In nucleotides, the CDR3 is TGCAGCGTCGTCGGTATATTTGGGACAGGGGATGCCACAGATACGCAGTATTTT. Translation: CSVVGIFGTGDATDTQYF.